The clone carrying this TCR beta chain is medium-sized in the sample. What it recognizes is unknown. Gene names and germline match the mouse. With the read ending 3 residues before the CDR3 end, the germline J gene is used to fill in that end. RNA extraction was followed by reverse transcription into cDNA, which acted as the sequencing template. Some clones are missing from TCRdb's copy, which holds only in-frame ones; the method was immunoSEQ multiplex PCR. Recorded here are some 6,500 clones, none singletons. The data originate from a study of CD8+ T cells in alopecia areata. Study-level findings and limits: Lesional scalp, especially alopecia totalis/universalis, showed higher clonality than normal scalp.

V lost 0 bases to trimming and J lost 8 bases, with 14 bases between them. The germline V gene encodes CDR1 GKSSPN and CDR2 SITVG. CDR3 length: 15 amino acids. Markers including CD4, CD8alpha, NKG2D and NKG2ACE guided sorting of pooled cutaneous lymph node cells. The chain is built from TRBV31 and TRBJ1-6; maybe TRBD1 (6 bases). TRBJ1-6 carries the ORF label, with uncertain function. Sequencing was carried out using CD8+ T cells sorted from a lymph node. The sequence came from a C3H/HeJ mouse with alopecia areata. This mouse strain has H2-k as its MHC haplotype. The CDR3 sequence is CAWSLGGYIDSPLYF. The CDR3 DNA, read in part, is TGTGCCTGGAGTCTAGGGGGATATATAGATTCGCCC.